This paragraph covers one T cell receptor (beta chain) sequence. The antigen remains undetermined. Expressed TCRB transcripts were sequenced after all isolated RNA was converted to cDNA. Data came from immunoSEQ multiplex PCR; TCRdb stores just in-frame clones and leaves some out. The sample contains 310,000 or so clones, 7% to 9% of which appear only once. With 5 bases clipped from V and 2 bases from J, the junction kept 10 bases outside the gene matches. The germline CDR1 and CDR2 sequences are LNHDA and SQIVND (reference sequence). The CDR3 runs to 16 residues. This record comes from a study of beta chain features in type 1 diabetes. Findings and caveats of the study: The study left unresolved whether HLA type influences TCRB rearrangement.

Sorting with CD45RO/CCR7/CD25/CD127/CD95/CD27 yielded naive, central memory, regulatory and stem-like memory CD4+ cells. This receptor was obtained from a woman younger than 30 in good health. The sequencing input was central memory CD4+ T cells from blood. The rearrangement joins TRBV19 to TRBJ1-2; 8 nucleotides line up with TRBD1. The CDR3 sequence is CASSSPWTGKNYGYTF. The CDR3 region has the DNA TGTGCCAGTAGTTCTCCTTGGACAGGGAAAAACTATGGCTACACCTTC.